These 2 T cell receptor beta chains were all obtained from the same sample, sequenced in a study of cytomegalovirus exposure and HLA in healthy donors (dated by TCRdb to 2017 to 2019). Libraries were built with the immunoSEQ multiplex PCR assay. A mixture of 60 forward primers for TCR Vbeta segments and 13 reverse primers for TCR Jbeta segments was used in the multiplex PCR. Entries here come from immuneACCESS through TCRdb and include only in-frame sequences with V and J called. Some clones fail to appear in such tables; in the studies checked, an unresolved V gene covers under half of the shortfall, and the cause of the remainder is unknown. This sample is represented by around 100,000 clones; about 80% of them were singletons. The ten largest clones capture around 1.5% of the sample. Sequencing was done on a sample of PBMCs. The receptors come from a woman in her thirties or forties in good health and CMV-seronegative.

V is TRBV28 and J is TRBJ1-1; TRBD1 is a possible D gene (5 bases). The V gene's germline CDR1 is MDHEN and CDR2 SYDVKM. This CDR3 is built from 15 residues. V was cut by 7 bases and J by 5 bases, with 20 bases left in between. The CDR3 DNA follows: TGTGCCAGCACCCTATGGGGGGTTAAGGATACTGAAGCTTTCTTT. Translation: CASTLWGVKDTEAFF. Full variable domain (missing parts from reference TRBV28 and TRBJ1-1): DVKVTQSSRYLVKRTGEKVFLECVQDMDHENMFWYRQDPGLGLRLIYFSYDVKMKEKGDIPEGYSVSREKKERFSLILESASTNQTSMYLCASTLWGVKDTEAFFGQGTRLTVV.

V and J are TRBV19 and TRBJ1-1; 8 bases are shared with TRBD1. This CDR3 is built from 14 residues. Germline CDR1 is LNHDA and CDR2 is SQIVND (reference sequence). V lost 4 bases, J lost 4 bases, and 5 bases stayed unmatched. In nucleotides, the CDR3 is TGTGCCAGTAGTACCGGGACAGGCCGCACTGAAGCTTTCTTT. Translated, it gives CASSTGTGRTEAFF. Together with reference TRBV19 and TRBJ1-1, the CDR3 gives the full variable domain: DGGITQSPKYLFRKEGQNVTLSCEQNLNHDAMYWYRQDPGQGLRLIYYSQIVNDFQKGDIAEGYSVSREKKESFPLTVTSAQKNPTAFYLCASSTGTGRTEAFFGQGTRLTVV.